Shown below are 29 T cell receptor beta chains from a single sample sequenced in a study of CD8+CD57+ T cells in acquired aplastic anemia. The study profiled TCR beta VDJ and CDR3 using genomic DNA as template. TCRdb redid the calling of the reads with MiXCR, one entry per CDR3 protein. The sample includes roughly 190,000 distinct CDR3 sequences, 48% seen only once; the top ten take approximately 9.7%. CD8+CD57+ cell expansion had been shown by flow cytometry in patients chosen for sequencing. The sample was sorted CD4+, CD8+, or CD8+CD57+ T cells (not recorded which) from PBMCs. The receptor set was obtained from a human donor with aplastic anemia.

This clonotype was seen ten or more times. The chain uses TRBV19 and TRBJ2-5, with a weak D call TRBD2 (5 bases). This CDR3 has 13 residues. Trimming took off 8 bases at V and 5 bases at J, with 15 bases between the two ends. Germline V gene sequence: CDR1 LNHDA, CDR2 SQIVND (reference sequence). CDR3 nucleotide sequence: TGTGCCAGTCGGGCCGGGGTTGGGGAGACCCAGTACTTC. This sequence encodes CASRAGVGETQYF.

This clonotype occurred a few times. The CDR3 spells CASSDTTLGRGYGYTF. CDR3 in DNA: TGTGCCAGCAGTGATACGACCCTCGGACGCGGGTATGGCTACACCTTC. The chain couples TRBV25-1 to TRBJ1-2; D uncertain. V lost 3 bases to trimming and J lost 5 bases, with 19 bases between them. There are 16 residues in the CDR3. CDR1 MGHDK and CDR2 SYGVNS come from the germline V gene.

On this clonotype itself: It may be a read error: a sequence one base away is much more abundant. The rearrangement uses TRBV5-1 and TRBJ1-3; D possibly corresponds to TRBD1 (6 bases). Looked up from germline, CDR1 is SGHRS and CDR2 is YFSETQ. The CDR3 totals 16 residues. The CDR3 DNA is TGCGCCAGCAGCTTGGAGATACAGGGCTCTGGAAACACCATATGTTTT. Protein product: CASSLEIQGSGNTICF.

Only a few counts were recorded for this clonotype. The V call is TRBV2, the J call TRBJ1-1; no definite D call. The CDR3 is made up of 14 amino acids. The V end lost 5 bases, the J end lost 0 bases, and 10 bases lay between the germline ends. The germline V gene encodes CDR1 SNHLY and CDR2 FYNNEI. The CDR3 coding sequence is TGTGCCAGCAGTTTGGTAGGGATGAACACTGAAGCTTTCTTT. Protein: CASSLVGMNTEAFF.

V is TRBV9 and J is TRBJ1-1; 9 bases match TRBD1. This CDR3 comprises 19 residues. Germline V CDR1 and CDR2: SGDLS, YYNGEE. J lost 2 bases, V lost 3 bases, and 17 bases had no gene match. The CDR3 spells CASSALVNRDRAINTEAFF. CDR3 nucleotides: TGTGCCAGCAGCGCCCTGGTGAACCGGGACAGGGCCATCAACACTGAAGCTTTCTTT. Filled out from reference TRBV9 and TRBJ1-1, the complete variable domain reads DSGVTQTPKHLITATGQRVTLRCSPRSGDLSVYWYQQSLDQGLQFLIQYYNGEERAKGNILERFSAQQFPDLHSELNLSSLELGDSALYFCASSALVNRDRAINTEAFFGQGTRLTVV.

This clonotype was detected a few times. The chain links TRBV10-3 to TRBJ2-5, with TRBD2 as a possible D gene (5 bases). Germline loops: CDR1 ENHRY, CDR2 SYGVKD. The CDR3 consists of 13 residues. V lost 2 bases, J lost 2 bases, and 6 bases lay in between. The CDR3 loop is CAISEGEQETQYF. The CDR3 DNA follows: TGTGCCATCAGTGAGGGGGAGCAAGAGACCCAGTACTTC.

This clonotype was found many times. V is TRBV12-3 or TRBV12-4 and J is TRBJ2-3, with 8 nucleotides matching TRBD1. The J segment lost 7 bases and the V segment lost 2 bases, leaving 5 bases of the junction unmatched. The CDR3 totals 14 residues. CDR3 sequence (DNA): TGTGCCAGCAGTTTACAGGGGGCGTTAAATACGCAGTATTTT. Translated, it gives CASSLQGALNTQYF.

The chain employs TRBV7-9 and TRBJ1-2; 8 bases match TRBD1. The CDR3 contains 15 residues. CDR1 SEHNR and CDR2 FQNEAQ come from the germline V gene (reference sequence). Trimming removed 1 base from V and 2 bases from J; junction bases left unmatched: 3. This CDR3 reads CASSLGTGKNYGYTF. The CDR3 DNA reads TGTGCCAGCAGCTTAGGGACAGGGAAGAACTATGGCTACACCTTC.

This clonotype was detected many times. The rearrangement joins TRBV12-3 or TRBV12-4 to TRBJ1-2; D not resolved. CDR3 length: 15 residues. V dropped 1 base and J dropped 3 bases, with 12 bases sitting between them. DNA for the CDR3: TGTGCCAGCAGTTTAGATCCAGGTATCTACTATGGCTACACCTTC. It encodes CASSLDPGIYYGYTF.

The V gene is TRBV5-1, the J gene TRBJ2-1; D is unclear. The germline V gene encodes CDR1 SGHRS and CDR2 YFSETQ. Trimming took 6 bases from V and 8 from J, leaving 12 bases between them. This CDR3 has 12 amino acids. CDR3 nucleotide sequence: TGCGCCAGCAACCTCTATGATGATGAGCAGTTCTTC. This codes for CASNLYDDEQFF.

This chain links TRBV19 with TRBJ2-7, with D unclear. Germline CDR1 reads LNHDA; CDR2 reads SQIVND (reference sequence). Trimming cost V 6 bases and J 4 bases, with 16 bases left between them. This CDR3 spans 14 amino acids. The CDR3 reads CASSSKTTGYEQYF. The CDR3 DNA is TGTGCCAGTAGCTCAAAAACTACGGGTTACGAGCAGTACTTC.

The rearrangement links TRBV2 to TRBJ1-3, with a possible D match to TRBD1 (5 bases). With 8 bases removed from V and 4 bases from J, the gap between germline ends came to 15 bases. The V gene's germline CDR1 is SNHLY and CDR2 FYNNEI. This CDR3 is 14 amino acids long. In DNA form, the CDR3 reads TGTGCCAGCGGAGGAGGGGCGGTAGGAAACACCATATATTTT. It is translated as CASGGGAVGNTIYF. Drawing the rest from reference TRBV2 and TRBJ1-3, the complete variable domain is EPEVTQTPSHQVTQMGQEVILRCVPISNHLYFYWYRQILGQKVEFLVSFYNNEISEKSEIFDDQFSVERPDGSNFTLKIRSTKLEDSAMYFCASGGGAVGNTIYFGEGSWLTVV.

This clonotype was seen at least ten times. Here the CDR3 DNA reads TGTGCCACCAGCAGAGATAAAACCTACAATGAGCAGTTCTTC. As protein: CATSRDKTYNEQFF. The J gene is TRBJ2-1, the V gene TRBV15, with D unclear. The germline gives CDR1 LNHNV, CDR2 YYDKDF (reference sequence). CDR3 length: 14 amino acids. V shed 0 bases and J shed 2 bases, with 5 bases lying between them.

This clonotype was observed a handful of times. V and J are TRBV2 and TRBJ1-1; no definite D call. The CDR3 is 13 amino acids. The ends were cut back, 6 bases at V and 2 bases at J, with 10 bases in the middle. The germline V gene encodes CDR1 SNHLY and CDR2 FYNNEI. In DNA, the CDR3 is TGTGCCAGCAGAGATAACGCTAACACTGAAGCTTTCTTT. Protein: CASRDNANTEAFF.

This sequence joins TRBV6-5 and TRBJ1-1, with 7 bases aligning to TRBD1. The CDR3 loop spans 13 amino acids. Looked up from germline, CDR1 is MNHEY and CDR2 is SVGAGI. Trimming took 2 bases from V and 4 from J; bases not matched to a gene: 1. The CDR3 region has the DNA TGTGCCAGCAGTTACGGGACAGCCACTGAAGCTTTCTTT. Its protein product is CASSYGTATEAFF.

This clonotype came up many times. J is TRBJ2-3 and V is TRBV10-3; 10 positions match TRBD1. The CDR3 is 15 amino acids. V lost 4 bases, J lost 2 bases, and 3 bases stayed unmatched. Germline V CDR1 and CDR2: ENHRY, SYGVKD. In nucleotides, the CDR3 is TGTGCCATCAGTGCGGGACAGGGGTTCACAGATACGCAGTATTTT. Its translation is CAISAGQGFTDTQYF.

This clonotype showed up many times. The V and J genes are TRBV20-1 and TRBJ2-3, with D perhaps TRBD1 or TRBD2 (5 bases each). Trimming took 7 bases from V and 1 from J, leaving 18 bases between them. CDR3 length: 15 residues. Germline V lookup: CDR1 DFQATT, CDR2 SNEGSKA (reference sequence). CDR3 sequence: CSVAGQVGGTDTQYF. The CDR3 DNA follows: TGCAGTGTGGCCGGGCAGGTGGGGGGCACAGATACGCAGTATTTT.

The chain recombines TRBV7-2 with TRBJ2-1; D uncertain. Trimming left V 5 bases short and J 8 bases short, with 10 bases between. Germline V gives CDR1 SGHTA, CDR2 FQGNSA. The length of the CDR3 is 12 residues. The CDR3 spells CASSPNGDEQFF. The DNA of the CDR3 is TGTGCCAGCAGCCCAAATGGGGATGAGCAGTTCTTC.

The rearrangement links TRBV29-1 to TRBJ2-2, with 8 bases matching TRBD1. The CDR3 totals 14 residues. Trimming took 6 bases from V and 4 from J; bases not matched to a gene: 7. CDR1 and CDR2 from the germline V gene are SQVTM and ANQGSEA. CDR3 nucleotides: TGCAGCGTCAGAGCAGGGGGCGGCACCGGGGAGCTGTTTTTT. Translation: CSVRAGGGTGELFF.

At least ten counts were recorded for this clonotype. The V gene is TRBV10-3, the J gene TRBJ2-7, with D tentatively TRBD2 (5 bases). The germline V gene has CDR1 ENHRY and CDR2 SYGVKD. Trimming removed 7 bases from V and 0 bases from J, with 10 bases in between. The CDR3 totals 13 residues. CDR3 sequence reads: CAIMASTSYEQYF. The CDR3 DNA sequence: TGTGCCATCATGGCTAGCACCTCCTACGAGCAGTACTTC.

Notes on this clonotype: Sequence at one end of the junction differs from germline and may be a read error. The chain links TRBV25-1 to TRBJ1-4; 9 nucleotides match TRBD1. Germline lookup yields CDR1 MGHDK and CDR2 SYGVNS. The CDR3 has 16 residues. The CDR3 region is CASSDRSGTGNGKLFF. CDR3 DNA sequence: TGTGCCAGCAGTGATCGATCCGGGACAGGGAATGGAAAACTGTTTTTT.

This clonotype has just one count. V usage is TRBV15 and J usage is TRBJ2-2; D call uncertain. V lost 0 bases and J lost 7, with 3 bases in between. From germline, CDR1 is LNHNV and CDR2 YYDKDF (reference sequence). The CDR3 has 12 residues. Written as DNA, the CDR3 is TGTGCCACCAGCAGAGATTTCGGGGAGCTGTTTTTT. Translating gives CATSRDFGELFF.

The rearrangement joins TRBV20-1 to TRBJ2-5; 10 bases fit TRBD1. This CDR3 is built from 15 residues. J gave up 2 bases and V 5 bases, and 8 bases lay outside the gene matches. Germline values: CDR1 DFQATT, CDR2 SNEGSKA (reference sequence). The CDR3 reads CSAFRDRGTQETQYF. Written as DNA, the CDR3 is TGCAGTGCTTTTCGGGACAGGGGAACACAAGAGACCCAGTACTTC.

J is TRBJ1-6 and V is TRBV7-2, with unresolved D. V lost 3 bases to trimming and J lost 10 bases, with 13 bases between them. This CDR3 contains 14 residues. The germline V gene has CDR1 SGHTA and CDR2 FQGNSA. The CDR3 nucleotides read TGTGCCAGCAGCTTGGACCTCTTCCGGTCACCCCTCCACTTT. This codes for CASSLDLFRSPLHF.

This clonotype showed up many times. This rearrangement joins TRBV7-9 to TRBJ1-1; D is possibly TRBD1 (5 bases). The CDR3 consists of 14 residues. CDR1 and CDR2 from the germline V gene are SEHNR and FQNEAQ (reference sequence). Trimming shortened V by 6 bases and J by 0 bases, and 11 bases separated the two germline ends. As DNA, the CDR3 is TGTGCCAGCAGTAGGGTAGGGGTGAACACTGAAGCTTTCTTT. Encoded protein: CASSRVGVNTEAFF.

This clonotype came up a few times. V usage is TRBV6-1 and J usage is TRBJ1-2; TRBD1 aligns across 9 bases. Germline-derived CDR1 and CDR2 are MNHNS and SASEGT. V lost 4 bases and J lost 3; bases outside the gene matches: 6. The CDR3 is 15 residues long. The CDR3 DNA follows: TGTGCCAGCAGTGTTCGACAGGGGGTAGACTATGGCTACACCTTC. Its protein product is CASSVRQGVDYGYTF.

The chain joins TRBV20-1 to TRBJ2-7, with D possibly TRBD2 on 6 matching bases. This CDR3 region has 16 residues. Germline V lookup: CDR1 DFQATT, CDR2 SNEGSKA (reference sequence). Trimming took 0 bases from V and 2 from J, leaving 17 bases between them. The CDR3 coding sequence is TGCAGTGCTAGAGATGGAGGGGCGCCCTTCACCTACGAGCAGTACTTC. Residues: CSARDGGAPFTYEQYF.

Concerning this clonotype: A much larger clone lies one base from this, so it may be a read error. V is TRBV6-5 and J is TRBJ1-2, with a possible D match to TRBD1 (5 bases). Germline V CDR1 and CDR2: MNHEY, SVGAGI. V lost 7 bases to trimming and J lost 8 bases, with 17 bases between them. The CDR3 sequence is 13 residues long. CDR3 DNA: TGTGCCAGCAATTCCGGGGGGGTCGGGGGCTACACCTTC. This sequence encodes CASNSGGVGGYTF.

The chain is built from TRBV2 and TRBJ1-6; D gene ambiguous. V lost 6 bases, J lost 7 bases, and 16 bases lay in between. This CDR3 is built from 15 residues. Germline loops: CDR1 SNHLY, CDR2 FYNNEI. CDR3 bases: TGTGCCAGCAGACGTGGTACAGCAATCAATTCACCCCTCCACTTT. This sequence encodes CASRRGTAINSPLHF. The whole variable domain, filled in from reference TRBV2 and TRBJ1-6, reads EPEVTQTPSHQVTQMGQEVILRCVPISNHLYFYWYRQILGQKVEFLVSFYNNEISEKSEIFDDQFSVERPDGSNFTLKIRSTKLEDSAMYFCASRRGTAINSPLHFGNGTRLTVT.